The present T cell receptor (beta chain) was sequenced within a study of shared clonotypes between healthy human individuals. Study-wide points: With a handful of donors compared, 5% to 5.5% of naive CD4 clonotypes were shared. In this cohort, only blood was sampled, and tissue repertoires likely differ.

V lost 2 bases, J lost 0 bases, and 10 bases lay in between. CDR1 and CDR2 from the germline V gene are LNHDA and SQIVND (reference sequence). The CDR3 has 15 residues. For this clone: Antigen specificity is unknown.

Deep-level assay runs were performed. About 33,000 T cell genomes (approximately 190 ng DNA) went into each sorted-subset replicate. TCRdb's table, derived via immunoSEQ multiplex PCR, lists solely in-frame clones and lacks some. The sample carries around 560,000 clones, 85% to 95% recorded once. CD45RO-negative cells were positively selected for CCR7, leaving out terminally differentiated effector memory CD45RA+ cells. The source is a woman in her 30s in good health. Sequencing used naive CD8+ T cells sorted from blood. This rearrangement joins TRBV19 to TRBJ1-1; no firm D call. CDR3 coding DNA: TGTGCCAGTAGTATACCGGGAGAATTGAACACTGAAGCTTTCTTT. It yields the protein CASSIPGELNTEAFF.